The 12 T cell receptor beta chains given below trace back to one sample, sequenced in a study of beta chain features in type 1 diabetes. Reverse transcription of all isolated RNA meant that expressed TCRB transcripts were sequenced. Sequenced by immunoSEQ multiplex PCR; TCRdb stores in-frame clones only, minus some. The sample has around 500,000 clones, 9.5% to 12% seen once. Specimen: naive CD4+ T cells from blood. Source of these receptors: a woman younger than 35 in good health.

J is TRBJ2-4 and V is TRBV4-3; D is perhaps TRBD2 (6 bases). Germline V gene data show CDR1 as LGHNA and CDR2 as YSLEER. The CDR3 spans 14 residues. Between the trimmed V and J ends, which lost 2 bases and 9 bases, there was a span of 14 bases. The CDR3 nucleotides read TGCGCCAGCAGCCAATCATCCGTCGGGAGCATTCAGTACTTC. Encoded protein: CASSQSSVGSIQYF.

The chain couples TRBV9 to TRBJ1-1, with D perhaps matching TRBD1 (5 bases). Germline CDR1 is SGDLS and CDR2 is YYNGEE. The length of the CDR3 is 13 residues. The germline V and J ends were trimmed by 4 bases and 2 bases, with 9 bases remaining between them. The CDR3 loop is CASSSGINTEAFF. The CDR3 bases are TGTGCCAGCAGCTCAGGGATAAACACTGAAGCTTTCTTT.

This clone was seen a few times. The V call is TRBV29-1, the J call TRBJ2-1, with TRBD2 identical over 12 bases. Looked up from germline, CDR1 is SQVTM and CDR2 is ANQGSEA. The CDR3 spans 15 residues. The V gene end was trimmed by 8 bases and the J gene end by 7 bases; junction bases not matched to a gene: 12. CDR3: CSCSTSGGGENEQFF. The CDR3 region has the DNA TGCAGCTGCTCGACTAGCGGGGGCGGGGAGAATGAGCAGTTCTTC.

The rearrangement links TRBV5-1 to TRBJ2-7; D could derive from TRBD1 or TRBD2 (5 bases each). Trimming pared 2 bases from V and 1 base from J, leaving 16 bases between. Germline CDR1 and CDR2: SGHRS and YFSETQ. This CDR3 has 16 amino acids. The CDR3 DNA is TGCGCCAGCAGCTTAACACGGGGCGCGGGTTCCTACGAGCAGTACTTC. The encoded protein is CASSLTRGAGSYEQYF. The full variable domain, with the rest looked up from reference TRBV5-1 and TRBJ2-7, is KAGVTQTPRYLIKTRGQQVTLSCSPISGHRSVSWYQQTPGQGLQFLFEYFSETQRNKGNFPGRFSGRQFSNSRSEMNVSTLELGDSALYLCASSLTRGAGSYEQYFGPGTRLTVT.

This sequence joins TRBV7-9 and TRBJ2-7, with D unclear. V lost 1 base and J 3 bases, leaving 10 bases between the germline ends. The CDR3 loop spans 14 amino acids. Germline loops: CDR1 SEHNR, CDR2 FQNEAQ (reference sequence). DNA for the CDR3: TGTGCCAGCAGCTTAGTGGGCAGGAACTACGAGCAGTACGTC. Translation gives CASSLVGRNYEQYV.

The gene calls are TRBV19 and TRBJ2-1; TRBD1 aligns across 12 bases. Germline V gene lookup returns CDR1 LNHDA and CDR2 SQIVND (reference sequence). With 6 bases clipped from V and 7 bases from J, the junction kept 4 bases outside the gene matches. This CDR3 comprises 14 residues. The CDR3 spells CASRRDRGRNEQFF. The CDR3 nucleotides read TGTGCCAGTAGGCGGGACAGGGGGCGAAATGAGCAGTTCTTC.

This chain connects TRBV7-2 to TRBJ2-7; no reliable D call. Germline CDR1 is SGHTA and CDR2 is FQGNSA. CDR3 size: 13 residues. The ends were cut back, 5 bases at V and 6 bases at J, with 14 bases in the middle. CDR3 loop: CASSATEFSEQYF. The CDR3 DNA follows: TGTGCCAGCAGCGCCACAGAGTTCTCCGAGCAGTACTTC.

This clone was seen more than once but under ten times. V gene TRBV9 combines with J gene TRBJ1-2; the D is unclear. Germline CDR1 SGDLS, CDR2 YYNGEE. Trimming took 3 bases from V and 1 from J, leaving 13 bases between them. There are 15 residues in the CDR3. In DNA, the CDR3 is TGTGCCAGCAGCGCACGAATTCTTGGTAACTATGGCTACACCTTC. Translating it yields CASSARILGNYGYTF.

The V gene is TRBV7-3, the J gene TRBJ1-2; TRBD1 aligns across 8 bases. The germline V gene has CDR1 SGHTA and CDR2 FQGTGA. This CDR3 has 13 residues. V shed 4 bases and J 10 bases; nucleotides not matched to a gene: 8. DNA for the CDR3: TGTGCCAGCAGCTCGTCCCGGGACAGGAACTACACCTTC. Encoded protein: CASSSSRDRNYTF.

The table lists this clone with a few counts. This rearrangement joins TRBV5-6 to TRBJ2-7; D is possibly TRBD2 (7 bases). The CDR3 is 13 residues long. Germline-derived CDR1 and CDR2 are SGHDT and YYEEEE. The V end was cut by 0 bases, the J end by 6 bases, with 10 bases between. CDR3 sequence: CASSLDREGEQYF. As DNA, the CDR3 is TGTGCCAGCAGCTTGGACAGGGAGGGCGAGCAGTACTTC.

This clone came up a few times. The rearrangement uses TRBV11-3 and TRBJ2-2; D is perhaps TRBD1 (5 bases). Germline V gene sequence: CDR1 SGHNT, CDR2 YENEEA. The CDR3 has 13 residues. The V end lost 5 bases, the J end lost 4 bases, and 8 bases lay between the germline ends. CDR3: CASSPRVTGELFF. CDR3 bases: TGTGCCAGCAGCCCCAGGGTCACCGGGGAGCTGTTTTTT.

The chain combines TRBV7-9 with TRBJ2-5, with TRBD1 matching 11 bases. The CDR3 is 14 amino acids. Germline CDR1 reads SEHNR; CDR2 reads FQNEAQ (reference sequence). V lost 4 bases and J lost 6; bases outside the gene matches: 4. The CDR3 coding sequence is TGTGCCAGCAGCTACGGACAGGGGGCGAAGACCCAGTACTTC. Translation gives CASSYGQGAKTQYF.